A selection of T cell receptor beta chains follows, all from one sample in a study of blood T cell repertoires in COVID-19. Assay used: immunoSEQ multiplex PCR; TCRdb lists only in-frame clones, some missing. The sample records roughly 570,000 clones, roughly nine tenths being singletons. Material: peripheral blood. The source is a woman between 45 and 60 years old with COVID-19, enrolled during active disease. The CDR3 runs from the conserved cysteine through the conserved F or W. D genes are given only for firm matches. Not all rows give a size; the values are once, few, many and, for expanded clones, a class.

D	V	size	J	CDR3	DNA
TRBD1	TRBV5-1	-	TRBJ1-2	CASSREGTGAYYGYTF	TGCGCCAGCAGCCGGGAGGGGACAGGGGCATACTATGGCTACACCTTC
-	TRBV7-6	-	TRBJ1-1	CASRLHTEAFF	TGTGCCAGCAGGCTACACACTGAAGCTTTCTTT
TRBD2	TRBV7-2	-	TRBJ2-7	CASSSQTSGGEQYF	TGTGCCAGCAGCTCCCAGACTAGCGGGGGGGAGCAGTACTTC
TRBD2	TRBV3-1/TRBV3-2	-	TRBJ2-1	CASSALAGGRNEQFF	TGTGCCAGCAGCGCACTAGCGGGGGGGCGCAATGAGCAGTTCTTC
TRBD2	TRBV2	-	TRBJ2-3	CASSRRTSIADTQYF	TGTGCCAGCAGTAGAAGGACTAGCATTGCAGATACGCAGTATTTT
TRBD1	TRBV7-8	-	TRBJ1-6	CASSPRVQGGSYNSPLHF	TGTGCCAGCAGCCCGAGAGTTCAGGGGGGCTCCTATAATTCACCCCTCCACTTT
TRBD1	TRBV27	-	TRBJ1-2	CASSSGQAEGYGYTF	TGTGCCAGCAGTTCAGGACAGGCCGAGGGGTATGGCTACACCTTC
TRBD1	TRBV10-1	-	TRBJ2-7	CASSDRGLAYEQYF	TGCGCCAGCAGTGACAGGGGGCTCGCCTACGAGCAGTACTTC
-	TRBV3-1/TRBV3-2	once	TRBJ1-3	CASSPGRNRGGRNTIYF	TGTGCCAGCAGCCCCGGCCGTAATAGGGGGGGGCGGAACACCATATATTTT
-	TRBV5-1	-	TRBJ1-1	CASSLAAQGKTNTEAFF	TGCGCCAGCAGCTTGGCCGCCCAGGGGAAAACGAACACTGAAGCTTTCTTT
-	TRBV12-3/TRBV12-4	-	TRBJ1-2	CASSLTEIYGYTF	TGTGCCAGCAGTCTAACCGAGATTTATGGCTACACCTTC
-	TRBV13	-	TRBJ1-5	CASSSFNQPQHF	TGTGCCAGCAGCTCCTTTAATCAGCCCCAGCATTTT
TRBD2	TRBV9	-	TRBJ2-2	CASSVGTSGGGTGELFF	TGTGCCAGCAGCGTAGGGACTAGCGGAGGGGGCACCGGGGAGCTGTTTTTT
-	TRBV21-1	-	TRBJ1-2	CASSNSDRANYGYTF	TGTGCCAGCAGCAATTCGGACAGGGCCAACTATGGCTACACCTTC
TRBD1	TRBV19	-	TRBJ1-4	CASTGQGSSEKLFF	TGTGCCAGTACCGGACAGGGTTCAAGTGAAAAACTGTTTTTT
-	TRBV5-6	once	TRBJ1-2	CASSSDINKGGYTF	TGTGCCAGCAGCTCTGACATCAACAAGGGGGGCTACACCTTC
-	TRBV6-5	-	TRBJ1-1	CASSYSGADTEAFF	TGTGCCAGCAGTTACTCAGGGGCGGACACTGAAGCTTTCTTT
-	TRBV7-8	-	TRBJ1-5	CASSFDTDNQPQHF	TGTGCCAGCAGCTTCGACACCGATAATCAGCCCCAGCATTTT
TRBD1	TRBV10-3	-	TRBJ1-1	CAISEFGQGSTEAFF	TGTGCCATCAGTGAGTTCGGACAGGGCTCCACTGAAGCTTTCTTT
TRBD1	TRBV30	-	TRBJ1-1	CAWSWDRGIAFF	TGTGCCTGGAGTTGGGACAGGGGGATTGCTTTCTTT
-	TRBV29-1	-	TRBJ2-7	CSVGGEPYEQYF	TGCAGCGTAGGGGGGGAGCCCTACGAGCAGTACTTC
-	TRBV9	-	TRBJ2-7	CASSPGQITYYEQYF	TGTGCCAGCAGCCCCGGACAGATCACCTACTACGAGCAGTACTTC
-	TRBV10-1	-	TRBJ1-4	CASSPGSGEKLFF	TGCGCCAGCAGTCCGGGGAGTGGTGAAAAACTGTTTTTT
-	TRBV11-2	-	TRBJ1-1	CASSFSVGHEAFF	TGTGCCAGCAGCTTCAGTGTGGGGCATGAAGCTTTCTTT
-	TRBV4-1	-	TRBJ1-2	CASSRPTAAGGYTF	TGCGCCAGCAGCCGCCCGACGGCCGCGGGGGGCTACACCTTC
TRBD2	TRBV2	-	TRBJ2-5	CASSDLAGGMMETQYF	TGTGCCAGCAGTGACCTCGCGGGGGGAATGATGGAGACCCAGTACTTC
TRBD2	TRBV11-2	-	TRBJ2-3	CASSPPGLAGGADTQYF	TGTGCCAGCAGCCCACCGGGACTAGCGGGGGGGGCAGATACGCAGTATTTT
-	TRBV5-1	-	TRBJ2-5	CASKETGGVETQYF	TGCGCCAGCAAGGAGACGGGGGGCGTGGAGACCCAGTACTTC
TRBD1	TRBV18	-	TRBJ1-1	CASSFGQGNTEAFF	TGTGCCAGCTCATTCGGACAGGGCAACACTGAAGCTTTCTTT
-	TRBV10-3	-	TRBJ1-2	CAINTERGYGYTF	TGTGCCATCAATACCGAGAGGGGGTATGGCTACACCTTC
-	TRBV2	-	TRBJ1-5	CASGGDQPQHF	TGTGCCAGCGGCGGGGATCAGCCCCAGCATTTT
TRBD1	TRBV13	-	TRBJ1-1	CASSTRTGRDTEAFF	TGTGCCAGCAGCACCCGGACAGGGCGCGACACTGAAGCTTTCTTT
TRBD2	TRBV3-1/TRBV3-2	-	TRBJ2-7	CASSQVGERGGVGEQYF	TGTGCCAGCAGCCAAGTCGGCGAGCGGGGGGGAGTAGGGGAGCAGTACTTC
-	TRBV5-4	few	TRBJ2-7	CASSLGARTSNYEQYF	TGTGCCAGCAGCTTGGGAGCAAGAACCTCAAATTACGAGCAGTACTTC
TRBD2	TRBV6-2/TRBV6-3	-	TRBJ2-3	CASSSPGLAGGTDTQYF	TGTGCCAGCAGTTCCCCCGGACTAGCGGGGGGAACAGATACGCAGTATTTT
-	TRBV19	-	TRBJ2-3	CASSIQLATDTQYF	TGTGCCAGTAGTATCCAACTAGCTACAGATACGCAGTATTTT
-	TRBV10-2	-	TRBJ1-4	CASSESNGNNEKLFF	TGCGCCAGCAGTGAGTCGAACGGGAATAATGAAAAACTGTTTTTT